What follows are 6 T cell receptor beta chains derived from one specimen sequenced in a study of shared clonotypes between healthy human individuals. Assay: immunoSEQ multiplex PCR; the TCRdb copy retains only in-frame clones and omits some. The sample includes under 1,100,000 clones, 75% to 80% of them seen just once. The specimen was memory CD4+ T cells from PBMCs. Subset noted: CD45RA-negative fraction. These receptor sequences come from a young man in good health. Some clones in this sample may be carry-over from other donors' samples.

V is TRBV28 and J is TRBJ2-7, with TRBD1 matching over 8 bases. With V trimmed by 5 bases and J by 6 bases, 6 bases remained unmatched. Germline V lookup: CDR1 MDHEN, CDR2 SYDVKM. The CDR3 is 13 amino acids. The CDR3 sequence: CASSTGQGSEQYF. The DNA of the CDR3 is TGTGCCAGCAGTACCGGACAGGGTAGCGAGCAGTACTTC. Combining the CDR3 with reference TRBV28 and TRBJ2-7 gives the whole variable domain DVKVTQSSRYLVKRTGEKVFLECVQDMDHENMFWYRQDPGLGLRLIYFSYDVKMKEKGDIPEGYSVSREKKERFSLILESASTNQTSMYLCASSTGQGSEQYFGPGTRLTVT.

The chain carries TRBV27 and TRBJ2-1; D is tentatively TRBD1 or TRBD2 (6 bases each). The germline V and J ends were trimmed by 2 bases and 6 bases, with 17 bases remaining between them. Per germline, CDR1 MNHEY and CDR2 SMNVEV (reference sequence). This CDR3 contains 16 residues. The CDR3, as DNA: TGTGCCAGCAGTTTACTAGGGGGGCTAGCGACCAATGAGCAGTTCTTC. Its translation: CASSLLGGLATNEQFF.

The rearrangement uses TRBV28 and TRBJ2-1; a weak D match, TRBD1 (5 bases). V was shortened by 1 base and J by 11 bases, with 21 bases between the two germline ends. The CDR3 loop spans 16 amino acids. Germline assignment: CDR1 MDHEN and CDR2 SYDVKM. CDR3 in amino acids: CASSLLTAISVGQQFF. The DNA for the CDR3 is TGTGCCAGCAGTTTATTAACAGCTATCTCTGTGGGGCAGCAGTTCTTC.

V usage is TRBV7-9 and J usage is TRBJ2-7; tentative D call: TRBD1 (6 bases). Germline V gene lookup returns CDR1 SEHNR and CDR2 FQNEAQ (reference sequence). Trimming took off 5 bases at V and 3 bases at J, with 20 bases between the two ends. This CDR3 has 16 residues. Here the CDR3 DNA reads TGTGCCAGCAGCCCCCCGCTAGGGGGATCAAACTACGAGCAGTACTTC. Amino acid sequence: CASSPPLGGSNYEQYF.

This clone was detected once. J is TRBJ2-3 and V is TRBV7-9; no definite D call. V was cut by 5 bases and J by 6 bases, with 6 bases left in between. The CDR3 length is 11 residues. Per the germline V gene, CDR1 is SEHNR and CDR2 is FQNEAQ (reference sequence). The CDR3 nucleotides are TGTGCCAGCAGCAAACCGGATACGCAGTATTTT. Protein: CASSKPDTQYF.

V gene TRBV4-2 combines with J gene TRBJ2-3; the match to TRBD1 covers 7 bases. Germline CDR1 is LGHNA and CDR2 is YNFKEQ. The CDR3 is made up of 16 amino acids. V was pared by 4 bases and J by 2 bases, with 9 bases of the junction left unmatched. CDR3 DNA sequence: TGTGCCAGCAGCCGTCGCCTAGAGGGGGCCACAGATACGCAGTATTTT. Protein: CASSRRLEGATDTQYF.